This TCR beta chain was captured by sequencing in a study of blood T cells in healthy people across ages. This clonotype was counted only a few times. Primers used in a second PCR of roughly 6 to 11 cycles were a sample-barcoded 5' primer and a J-beta primer mix. In TCRdb, the 5' RACE reads were re-called with MiXCR into one record per CDR3 protein. The sample lists about 1.6 million distinct CDR3 sequences, 30% to 35% occurring once. This CDR3 is built from 14 residues. V was pared by 2 bases and J by 9 bases, with 17 bases between. Per the germline V gene, CDR1 is MNHNY and CDR2 is SVGAGI (reference sequence).

This chain links TRBV6-6 with TRBJ2-7; D tentatively fits TRBD1 or TRBD2 (5 bases each). The clonotype was recovered from a woman under 40 in good health. Sequenced input: blood. CDR3 bases: TGTGCCAGCAGTTACAGGGACCCTCCAACGGTGCAGTACTTC. It yields the protein CASSYRDPPTVQYF.